Shown below are 27 T cell receptor beta chains from a single sample sequenced in a study of OX40 agonist ivuxolimab in advanced cancers. Receptors were amplified or captured by the immunoSEQ multiplex PCR assay. TCRdb took over this immuneACCESS table, retaining in-frame rearrangements with V and J assigned. Such tables are incomplete; in checked studies, under half of the missing clones stem from an unresolved V gene, and the remainder is unexplained. The sample yields about 28,000 clones; just under 80% were counted once. The ten largest clonotypes hold roughly 11% of the sample. The sequencing here drew on CD4+ or CD8+ T cells sorted from blood, taken in a trial of the OX40 agonist ivuxolimab. The receptors derive from an adult with an advanced solid tumor such as melanoma, head and neck, liver or kidney cancer.

This chain joins TRBV5-1 and TRBJ2-7; no reliable D call. Germline-derived CDR1 and CDR2 are SGHRS and YFSETQ. The germline V and J ends were trimmed by 1 base and 7 bases, with 9 bases remaining between them. This CDR3 has 12 amino acids. The CDR3 here is CASSLRPWEQYF. CDR3 sequence (DNA): TGCGCCAGCAGCTTGCGTCCCTGGGAGCAGTACTTC.

The chain recombines TRBV6-4 with TRBJ2-3; 10 bases line up with TRBD2. Germline loops: CDR1 MRHNA, CDR2 SNTAGT. The CDR3 loop spans 16 amino acids. J lost 4 bases, V lost 1 base, and 5 bases had no gene match. CDR3 DNA: TGTGCCAGCAGTGACTACTGGACTAGCGGATCAGATACGCAGTATTTT. It is translated as CASSDYWTSGSDTQYF.

The chain uses TRBV10-3 and TRBJ2-7; D gene uncertain. CDR1 ENHRY and CDR2 SYGVKD come from the germline V gene. V gave up 2 bases and J gave up 6 bases, with 14 bases separating them. The CDR3 totals 14 residues. The CDR3 sequence: CAISEGGEVGEQYF. CDR3 nucleotide sequence: TGTGCCATCAGTGAGGGTGGTGAGGTCGGCGAGCAGTACTTC.

CDR3 sequence: CASSPNAGVAKNIQYF. The CDR3 DNA reads as TGTGCCAGCAGCCCGAACGCAGGGGTAGCCAAAAACATTCAGTACTTC. This chain joins TRBV5-4 and TRBJ2-4; the D gene is possibly TRBD1 (6 bases). Per germline, CDR1 SGHNT and CDR2 YYREEE (reference sequence). The CDR3 sequence is 16 residues long. V was cut by 4 bases and J by 0 bases, with 14 bases left in between.

This rearrangement joins TRBV19 to TRBJ2-4; D is possibly TRBD2 (5 bases). The CDR3 is 16 residues long. Trimming took off 6 bases at V and 3 bases at J, with 18 bases between the two ends. Germline lookup yields CDR1 LNHDA and CDR2 SQIVND (reference sequence). CDR3 region: CASSPRGIRGKNIQYF. CDR3 DNA sequence: TGTGCCAGTAGCCCTCGAGGAATTCGGGGCAAAAACATTCAGTACTTC.

The CDR3 nucleotides are TGTGCCAGCAGCCTCCAACAGGGTGTAGATTATTTGGGCACTGAAGCTTTCTTT. Its protein product is CASSLQQGVDYLGTEAFF. V and J are TRBV5-6 and TRBJ1-1; D possibly corresponds to TRBD1 (6 bases). The ends were cut back, 4 bases at V and 4 bases at J, with 26 bases in the middle. Germline CDR1 and CDR2: SGHDT and YYEEEE. The CDR3 is 18 residues long.

The count of this clone is one. The chain combines TRBV7-3 with TRBJ2-5, with D perhaps matching TRBD2 (7 bases). The V gene lost 6 bases and the J gene lost 4 bases, with 18 bases spanning the gap. The CDR3 loop spans 15 amino acids. Germline values: CDR1 SGHTA, CDR2 FQGTGA. CDR3 sequence reads: CASSSLGGAGETQYF. CDR3 coding DNA: TGTGCCAGCAGTAGCTTAGGGGGGGCCGGAGAGACCCAGTACTTC.

This chain's CDR3 is CASSLSGSGQPQHF. The CDR3 DNA reads as TGTGCCAGCAGCTTGTCGGGTTCCGGACAGCCCCAGCATTTT. V is TRBV5-4 and J is TRBJ1-5; D not resolved. Germline-derived CDR1 and CDR2 are SGHNT and YYREEE (reference sequence). The ends were cut back, 1 base at V and 7 bases at J, with 12 bases in the middle. The CDR3 has 14 amino acids.

J is TRBJ1-5 and V is TRBV7-9; 8 positions match TRBD1. The CDR3 loop spans 15 amino acids. V was clipped by 5 bases and J by 7 bases; unmatched bases: 10. CDR1 and CDR2 (germline): SEHNR, FQNEAQ (reference sequence). CDR3 sequence reads: CASSPSGGARQPQHF. In DNA form, the CDR3 reads TGTGCCAGCAGCCCTTCAGGGGGCGCGAGGCAGCCCCAGCATTTT.

V usage is TRBV4-3 and J usage is TRBJ1-4, with D possibly TRBD1 on 5 matching bases. The CDR3 runs 15 residues. Germline CDR1 reads LGHNA; CDR2 reads YSLEER. The ends were cut back, 1 base at V and 5 bases at J, with 11 bases in the middle. The CDR3 sequence: CASSQGGGTNEKLFF. For the CDR3, the DNA is TGCGCCAGCAGCCAAGGGGGGGGAACGAATGAAAAACTGTTTTTT.

V gene TRBV23-1 combines with J gene TRBJ1-6, with 8 bases lining up with TRBD1. Being an ORF, TRBV23-1 has a function that is uncertain. This CDR3 region has 20 residues. V shed 0 bases, J shed 1 base, and the junction held 11 bases outside the gene matches. CDR3 amino acids: CASSQSRWGTGLSYNSPLHF. In DNA, the CDR3 is TGCGCCAGCAGTCAATCGCGCTGGGGGACAGGCTTATCCTATAATTCACCCCTCCACTTT.

CDR3 region: CASSYSLDSSYEQYF. DNA for the CDR3: TGTGCCAGCAGTTACTCGTTAGACAGCTCCTACGAGCAGTACTTC. The chain employs TRBV2 and TRBJ2-7; D possibly corresponds to TRBD1 (5 bases). The CDR3 length is 15 residues. The V gene's germline CDR1 is SNHLY and CDR2 FYNNEI. V lost 5 bases to trimming and J lost 0 bases, with 14 bases between them.

The table lists this clone with a few counts. V usage is TRBV6-6 and J usage is TRBJ2-7, with D unresolved. V was pared by 10 bases and J by 3 bases, with 22 bases between. This CDR3 is 15 amino acids long. Germline CDR1 is MNHNY and CDR2 is SVGAGI (reference sequence). The CDR3: CATAERLLGIYEQYF. The CDR3 DNA reads as TGTGCCACCGCCGAGAGGCTATTAGGGATCTACGAGCAGTACTTC.

The CDR3 spells CASSHASGGDTQYF. DNA of the CDR3: TGTGCCAGCAGTCACGCGAGCGGGGGAGATACGCAGTATTTT. The chain links TRBV7-9 to TRBJ2-3; TRBD2 agrees at 8 bases. The CDR3 spans 14 residues. Per germline, CDR1 SEHNR and CDR2 FQNEAQ (reference sequence). The ends lost 6 bases at V and 5 bases at J; junction bases unmatched: 7.

The DNA for the CDR3 is TGTGCCAGCAGGCTGGGACAGGGCCAGCCCCAGCATTTT. Translated: CASRLGQGQPQHF. This chain connects TRBV6-5 to TRBJ1-5; 9 nucleotides align to TRBD1. This CDR3 spans 13 amino acids. CDR1 MNHEY and CDR2 SVGAGI come from the germline V gene. V shed 6 bases, J shed 7 bases, and the junction held 4 bases outside the gene matches.

This clone is deemed medium-sized. V and J are TRBV2 and TRBJ2-7, with D perhaps given as TRBD1 or TRBD2 (5 bases each). The CDR3 is made up of 16 amino acids. Trimming removed 6 bases from V and 3 bases from J, with 21 bases in between. Germline CDR1 SNHLY, CDR2 FYNNEI. The chain's CDR3 is CASSRTRSGAHYEQYF. DNA of the CDR3: TGTGCCAGCAGCCGCACCCGTTCCGGGGCCCACTACGAGCAGTACTTC.

In its sample, this clone is medium-sized. This rearrangement joins TRBV5-4 to TRBJ1-4; 10 bases are shared with TRBD1. The CDR3 is 15 residues long. The V gene end was trimmed by 4 bases and the J gene end by 7 bases; junction bases not matched to a gene: 7. CDR1 and CDR2 (germline): SGHNT, YYREEE (reference sequence). The CDR3 DNA reads TGTGCCAGCAGCGGTACCGGGACAGGGGTTGAAAAACTGTTTTTT. Protein product: CASSGTGTGVEKLFF. Filled out from reference TRBV5-4 and TRBJ1-4, the complete variable domain reads ETGVTQSPTHLIKTRGQQVTLRCSSQSGHNTVSWYQQALGQGPQFIFQYYREEENGRGNFPPRFSGLQFPNYSSELNVNALELDDSALYLCASSGTGTGVEKLFFGSGTQLSVL.

Remarks on this clone: It is unclear where the CDR3 begins or ends on the DNA, so no DNA is shown, and the CDR3 is as TCRdb lists it. The gene calls are TRBV9 and TRBJ2-7. Germline values: CDR1 SGDLS, CDR2 YYNGEE. Inclusive of both ends, the CDR3 amounts to 13 amino acids. This CDR3 is CASSVAFGAEQYF.

The chain recombines TRBV9 with TRBJ2-1; D is perhaps TRBD2 (5 bases). The CDR3 consists of 14 residues. Germline V gives CDR1 SGDLS, CDR2 YYNGEE. Trimming pared 4 bases from V and 4 bases from J, leaving 12 bases between. The CDR3 spells CASSSSGRYNEQFF. CDR3 nucleotide sequence: TGTGCCAGCAGCTCGAGCGGCAGGTACAATGAGCAGTTCTTC. Filled out from reference TRBV9 and TRBJ2-1, the complete variable domain reads DSGVTQTPKHLITATGQRVTLRCSPRSGDLSVYWYQQSLDQGLQFLIQYYNGEERAKGNILERFSAQQFPDLHSELNLSSLELGDSALYFCASSSSGRYNEQFFGPGTRLTVL.

V usage is TRBV2 and J usage is TRBJ2-6; the D call may be TRBD1 or TRBD2 (5 bases each). The V gene's germline CDR1 is SNHLY and CDR2 FYNNEI. The V end lost 0 bases, the J end lost 2 bases, and 23 bases lay between the germline ends. The CDR3 length is 21 residues. The chain's CDR3 is CASSEALSAIRQGTGANVLTF. The CDR3 nucleotides are TGTGCCAGCAGTGAAGCTCTTAGCGCTATTCGGCAGGGTACTGGGGCCAACGTCCTGACTTTC.

The CDR3 loop is CASSSLQVYNSPLHF. CDR3 coding DNA: TGTGCCAGCAGTTCGCTGCAGGTCTATAATTCACCCCTCCACTTT. The gene calls are TRBV27 and TRBJ1-6; D is ambiguous. Germline loops: CDR1 MNHEY, CDR2 SMNVEV (reference sequence). Trimming left V 4 bases short and J 3 bases short, with 10 bases between. CDR3 length equals 15 residues.

The table lists this clone with a count of one. This chain uses TRBV4-1 with TRBJ1-1; D is undetermined. V was shortened by 1 base and J by 4 bases, with 13 bases between the two germline ends. This CDR3 contains 15 residues. The germline CDR1 and CDR2 sequences are MGHRA and YSYEKL. For the CDR3, the DNA is TGCGCCAGCAGCCAAGTCTTGAAGGGAACCACTGAAGCTTTCTTT. Its translation is CASSQVLKGTTEAFF.

This clone counts as medium-sized. The chain is built from TRBV6-5 and TRBJ1-2; the D gene is possibly TRBD1 (5 bases). Germline values: CDR1 MNHEY, CDR2 SVGAGI. V was trimmed by 0 bases and J by 3 bases, leaving 11 bases between them. The CDR3 has 15 amino acids. Written as DNA, the CDR3 is TGTGCCAGCAGTTACTCGGGTGAGGGGTACTATGGCTACACCTTC. Protein product: CASSYSGEGYYGYTF.

The chain employs TRBV15 and TRBJ1-1; TRBD1 aligns across 7 bases. V lost 5 bases to trimming and J lost 3 bases; unmatched junction nucleotides: 6. CDR3 length: 14 amino acids. Germline CDR1 LNHNV, CDR2 YYDKDF (reference sequence). The CDR3 nucleotides read TGTGCCACCAGCGGCAGGGGGAGGGACACTGAAGCTTTCTTT. Encoded protein: CATSGRGRDTEAFF.

The sample holds a few counts of this clone. The V and J genes are TRBV2 and TRBJ2-7; D perhaps matches TRBD2 (5 bases). The germline V gene encodes CDR1 SNHLY and CDR2 FYNNEI. Trimming shortened V by 3 bases and J by 5 bases, and 14 bases separated the two germline ends. This CDR3 region has 14 residues. DNA for the CDR3: TGTGCCAGCAGTGACCGGCTCCCTAGCCACGAGCAGTACTTC. This sequence encodes CASSDRLPSHEQYF.

The CDR3 sequence: CASSSGQGADTQYF. The DNA for the CDR3 is TGTGCCAGCAGCTCCGGACAGGGAGCAGATACGCAGTATTTT. This chain joins TRBV7-9 and TRBJ2-3; 8 nucleotides agree with TRBD1. CDR3 size: 14 residues. Losses at the gene ends were 4 bases for V and 4 bases for J; bases not matched to a gene: 4. Germline CDR1 is SEHNR and CDR2 is FQNEAQ (reference sequence).

As regards this clone: Germline and junction disagree at one end, which may indicate a read error. The rearrangement uses TRBV11-2 and TRBJ1-2; 7 bases are shared with TRBD1. Germline-derived CDR1 and CDR2 are SGHAT and FQNNGV. CDR3 length: 14 amino acids. The CDR3, as DNA: TGTGCCAGCAGATTAGGACAGGCATCCTATGGCTACACCTTC. This codes for CASRLGQASYGYTF.